The T cell receptor beta chain described here comes from a study of blood T cell repertoires in COVID-19. At the level of the study: Acute-phase and convalescent COVID-19 samples originated in the United States, Italy and Spain. T cells, B-cell-depleted T cells, or PBMCs provided the cDNA or gDNA that served as material.

In the study's own analysis: Estimation of nucleated cell counts was performed using reference gene primer amplification. Data came from immunoSEQ multiplex PCR; TCRdb stores just in-frame clones and leaves some out. V and J calls and clone size are given by that table; D and trimming were obtained from the DNA. Of about 200,000 clones listed, roughly 90% were seen once; the top ten hold 1.5% to 2%. Trimming removed 2 bases at V and 3 bases at J, with 12 bases between. This CDR3 has 15 amino acids. Germline CDR1 is SGHTS and CDR2 is YDEGEE. This sequence originates from a man aged 18 to 30 with active or convalescent COVID-19. The chain carries TRBV5-8 and TRBJ1-5, with D possibly TRBD1 on 5 matching bases. Specimen: peripheral blood. CDR3 in DNA: TGTGCCAGCAGCTTCTACAGGACCCCCAATCAGCCCCAGCATTTT. Translation: CASSFYRTPNQPQHF.